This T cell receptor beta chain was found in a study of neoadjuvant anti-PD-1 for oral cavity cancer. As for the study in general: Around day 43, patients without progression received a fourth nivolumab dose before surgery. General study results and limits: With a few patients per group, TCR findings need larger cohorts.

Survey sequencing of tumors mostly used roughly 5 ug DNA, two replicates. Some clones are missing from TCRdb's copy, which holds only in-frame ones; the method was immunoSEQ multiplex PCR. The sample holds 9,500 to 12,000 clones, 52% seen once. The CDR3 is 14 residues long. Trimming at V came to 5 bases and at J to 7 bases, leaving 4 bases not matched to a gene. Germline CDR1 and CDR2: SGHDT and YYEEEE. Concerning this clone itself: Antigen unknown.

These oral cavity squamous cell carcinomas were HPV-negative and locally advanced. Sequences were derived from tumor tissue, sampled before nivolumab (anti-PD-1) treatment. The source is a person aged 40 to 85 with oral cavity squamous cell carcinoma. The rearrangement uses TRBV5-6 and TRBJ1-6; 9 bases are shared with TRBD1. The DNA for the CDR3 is TGTGCCAGCAGGACCGGGACAGGGAATTCACCCCTCCACTTT. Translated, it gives CASRTGTGNSPLHF.